The rows below give T cell receptor beta chains drawn from one sample of a study of CD8 T cells in Susac syndrome. TCRdb re-called the immunoSEQ multiplex PCR reads through MiXCR, storing one row per CDR3 protein. The sample yields about 110,000 distinct CDR3 sequences, approximately 96% seen once. The material sequenced was CD4+ T cells from PBMCs. These receptors came from a human donor in good health. Both conserved end residues are part of each CDR3.

TRBV20-1 | CSARAGVGGYEQYF
TRBV7-7 | CASSLIPGDPYEQYF
TRBV7-9 | CASSPSSGRGYEQYF
TRBV29-1 | CSASRDWNTEAFF
TRBV5-6 | CASSKSVGQSQETQYF
TRBV21-1 | CASSVLLREGRTGELFF
TRBV3-1 | CASRLAGMEETQYF
TRBV12-3/TRBV12-4 | CASSVTGGNQPQHF
TRBV3-1 | CASSQVKRTGTGDEQYF
TRBV30 | CAWSRLAGGLTGELFF
TRBV30 | CASLTSGGYNERFF
TRBV18 | CASSPKQETQYF
TRBV3-1 | CASSRSNTEAFF
TRBV28 | CASSRGTEQYF
TRBV7-8 | CASSSRLAGGPYEQYF
TRBV20-1 | CSARVRTGGDGYTF
TRBV2 | CASKGDEGTAGELFF
TRBV6-6 | CASSYSSGYPYEQYF
TRBV30 | CAWSPKGANYEQYF
TRBV6-6 | CASSYSNGKGQPQHF
TRBV28 | CASSSTGTGIYEQYF
TRBV6-5 | CASSPLSGRETQYF
TRBV29-1 | CSVEDRDRSYEQYF
TRBV14 | CASSPPDRPAGGYTF
TRBV7-2 | CASSHGSGAEAYNEQFF
TRBV25-1 | CASSRPGEDTQYF
TRBV12-3/TRBV12-4 | CASSLRQGDGYTF
TRBV20-1 | CSARDLAGGVKEQFF